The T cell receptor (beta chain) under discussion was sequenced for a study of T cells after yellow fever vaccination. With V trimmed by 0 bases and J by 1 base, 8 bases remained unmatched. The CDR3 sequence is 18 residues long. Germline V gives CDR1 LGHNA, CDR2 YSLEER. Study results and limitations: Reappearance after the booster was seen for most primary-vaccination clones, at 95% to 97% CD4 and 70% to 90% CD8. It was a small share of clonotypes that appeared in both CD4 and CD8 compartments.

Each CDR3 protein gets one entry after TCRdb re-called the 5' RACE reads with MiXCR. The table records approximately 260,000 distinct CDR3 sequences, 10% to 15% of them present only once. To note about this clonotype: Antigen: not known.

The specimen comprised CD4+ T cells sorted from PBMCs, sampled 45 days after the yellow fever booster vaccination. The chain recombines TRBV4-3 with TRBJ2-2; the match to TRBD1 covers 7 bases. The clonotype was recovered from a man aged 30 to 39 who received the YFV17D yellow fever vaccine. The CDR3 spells CASSQERVRTGNTGELFF. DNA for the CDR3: TGCGCCAGCAGCCAAGAAAGAGTTAGGACAGGGAACACCGGGGAGCTGTTTTTT.